Each of the 16 T cell receptor beta chains below was sequenced from the same sample in a study of blood T cell repertoires in COVID-19. The table came from immunoSEQ multiplex PCR; TCRdb's copy has only in-frame clones and leaves some out. The sample consists of some 330,000 clones, around four fifths of them appearing once. What was sequenced was PBMCs or T cells enriched from blood (not recorded which). These receptors all come from a woman aged 45-59 years who had recovered from COVID-19.

This clone has just a few counts. The chain employs TRBV7-6 and TRBJ2-2; maybe TRBD2 (5 bases). Deletions cut 3 bases from V and 5 bases from J, with 16 bases between. CDR3 size: 16 residues. Germline V gene lookup returns CDR1 SGHVS and CDR2 FNYEAQ. CDR3 loop: CASSFYLSTGTGELFF. The CDR3 DNA sequence: TGTGCCAGCAGCTTTTACTTAAGTACGGGGACCGGGGAGCTGTTTTTT.

This clone was observed a single time. This chain uses TRBV14 with TRBJ2-1, with 10 bases identical to TRBD2. After removal of 0 bases from V and 9 bases from J, the junction contained 8 bases not matched to a gene. This CDR3 comprises 16 residues. Per the germline V gene, CDR1 is SGHDN and CDR2 is FVKESK. CDR3 sequence reads: CASSQDISGGVSEQFF. In DNA, the CDR3 is TGTGCCAGCAGCCAAGATATCAGCGGGGGGGTTAGTGAGCAGTTCTTC.

The chain is built from TRBV4-1 and TRBJ2-7; weak D call: TRBD2 (5 bases). The germline V and J ends were trimmed by 1 base and 4 bases, with 17 bases remaining between them. Germline V gene lookup returns CDR1 MGHRA and CDR2 YSYEKL. The CDR3 has 16 amino acids. The CDR3 loop reads CASSQAKGGLLYEQYF. In DNA form, the CDR3 reads TGCGCCAGCAGCCAAGCCAAAGGCGGGTTATTGTACGAGCAGTACTTC.

A few counts support this clone. The chain carries TRBV10-3 and TRBJ1-3, with D tentatively TRBD1 (6 bases). CDR1 is ENHRY and CDR2 is SYGVKD in the germline V gene. V was cut by 5 bases and J by 0 bases, with 11 bases left in between. This CDR3 contains 15 residues. CDR3 nucleotides: TGTGCCATCAGTCGAACAGGGAGCTCTGGAAACACCATATATTTT. This codes for CAISRTGSSGNTIYF.

This chain connects TRBV10-3 to TRBJ2-7; 7 nucleotides align to TRBD1. With 2 bases clipped from V and 3 bases from J, the junction kept 4 bases outside the gene matches. The CDR3 spans 14 residues. Per germline, CDR1 ENHRY and CDR2 SYGVKD. CDR3 nucleotide sequence: TGTGCCATCAGTGAGGACAGGGATAGCTACGAGCAGTACTTC. Amino acid sequence: CAISEDRDSYEQYF.

The CDR3: CASSLDPQGLYGYTF. In nucleotides, the CDR3 is TGTGCCAGCAGCTTGGACCCCCAGGGGCTATATGGCTACACCTTC. This chain joins TRBV5-4 and TRBJ1-2, with D maybe TRBD1 (6 bases). Germline CDR1 reads SGHNT; CDR2 reads YYREEE (reference sequence). The CDR3 length is 15 residues. Trimming pared 0 bases from V and 5 bases from J, leaving 14 bases between.

The chain recombines TRBV6-4 with TRBJ2-1; a weak D match, TRBD1 (6 bases). Trimming took 5 bases from V and 4 from J, leaving 9 bases between them. Germline V gene sequence: CDR1 MRHNA, CDR2 SNTAGT. CDR3 size: 13 residues. CDR3 nucleotide sequence: TGTGCCAGCAGTCTGCAGGGGTACAATGAGCAGTTCTTC. Translated, it gives CASSLQGYNEQFF.

The chain has TRBV5-6 and TRBJ1-4; the D gene is possibly TRBD1 (5 bases). This CDR3 has 17 amino acids. Germline V gene lookup returns CDR1 SGHDT and CDR2 YYEEEE. V lost 2 bases, J lost 3 bases, and 17 bases lay in between. In DNA, the CDR3 is TGTGCCAGCAGCTTCCGGGGGGTACCCCCCCCTAATGAAAAACTGTTTTTT. This codes for CASSFRGVPPPNEKLFF.

In nucleotides, the CDR3 is TGTGCCTTCTCCGGGACAGGGCCCGAAAAACTGTTTTTT. It yields the protein CAFSGTGPEKLFF. The gene calls are TRBV30 and TRBJ1-4; 9 nucleotides match TRBD1. The V gene's germline CDR1 is GTSNPN and CDR2 SVGIG (reference sequence). This CDR3 contains 13 residues. Trimming cost V 7 bases and J 8 bases; bases outside gene matches: 8.

This clone was observed a handful of times. The J gene is TRBJ1-3, the V gene TRBV7-2, with 8 bases matching TRBD1. The CDR3 sequence is 16 residues long. The V and J ends lost 4 bases and 4 bases, in that order; junction bases with no gene match: 9. Germline CDR1 and CDR2: SGHTA and FQGNSA. This CDR3 is CASSYLQGARGNTIYF. The CDR3 coding sequence is TGTGCCAGCAGCTATCTCCAGGGGGCTCGGGGAAACACCATATATTTT.

The V and J genes are TRBV7-9 and TRBJ1-2, with D possibly TRBD1 on 5 matching bases. This CDR3 is built from 13 residues. The germline V and J ends were trimmed by 4 bases and 8 bases, with 14 bases remaining between them. Per the germline V gene, CDR1 is SEHNR and CDR2 is FQNEAQ (reference sequence). The CDR3 DNA reads as TGTGCCAGCAGCTCGGGACTGCAGGGCGGCTACACCTTC. Translated, it gives CASSSGLQGGYTF.

V usage is TRBV4-2 and J usage is TRBJ1-1; perhaps TRBD1 as D (6 bases). CDR1 LGHNA and CDR2 YNFKEQ come from the germline V gene. The V end was cut by 0 bases, the J end by 3 bases, with 11 bases between. The CDR3 covers 15 residues. The CDR3 sequence is CASSQDADRDTEAFF. The CDR3 coding sequence is TGTGCCAGCAGCCAAGACGCGGACAGAGACACTGAAGCTTTCTTT.

This clone appeared a single time. The CDR3 sequence: CASSRGTGAQETQYF. CDR3 sequence (DNA): TGTGCCAGCTCACGAGGGACAGGGGCCCAAGAGACCCAGTACTTC. This chain connects TRBV18 to TRBJ2-5; 10 bases fit TRBD1. After removal of 4 bases from V and 1 base from J, the junction contained 3 bases not matched to a gene. Germline values: CDR1 KGHSH, CDR2 LQKENI. This CDR3 is built from 15 residues.

This clone was found a few times. The genes are TRBV27 and TRBJ1-2; TRBD1 is a possible D gene (5 bases). V dropped 6 bases and J dropped 5 bases, with 16 bases sitting between them. CDR1 and CDR2 (germline): MNHEY, SMNVEV (reference sequence). CDR3 size: 14 residues. CDR3 coding DNA: TGTGCCAGCAGAGCAGACAGCCCTTGGTATGGCTACACCTTC. Translated, it gives CASRADSPWYGYTF.

CDR3 nucleotides: TGTGCCAGTCTGGACAGGGTAGGCGGCTACTATGGCTACACCTTC. Translation gives CASLDRVGGYYGYTF. The rearrangement uses TRBV19 and TRBJ1-2; TRBD1 aligns across 8 bases. The ends lost 8 bases at V and 3 bases at J; junction bases unmatched: 11. CDR3 length: 15 amino acids. Germline V gene sequence: CDR1 LNHDA, CDR2 SQIVND (reference sequence). The complete variable domain, with remaining parts taken from reference TRBV19 and TRBJ1-2, reads DGGITQSPKYLFRKEGQNVTLSCEQNLNHDAMYWYRQDPGQGLRLIYYSQIVNDFQKGDIAEGYSVSREKKESFPLTVTSAQKNPTAFYLCASLDRVGGYYGYTFGSGTRLTVV.

V is TRBV27 and J is TRBJ2-7; tentatively, D is TRBD2 (6 bases). Germline V gene data show CDR1 as MNHEY and CDR2 as SMNVEV (reference sequence). The CDR3 has 14 amino acids. Trimming stripped 10 bases from V and 5 bases from J, with 21 bases between. CDR3 amino acids: CATTGGAFIHEQYF. The CDR3 region has the DNA TGTGCCACAACCGGCGGGGCCTTTATACACGAGCAGTACTTC.